The sequence of this T cell receptor beta chain was determined in a study of shared clonotypes between healthy human individuals (dated by TCRdb to 2020 to 2021). As for the study more broadly: A few men and two women, aged 18 to 49 years, made up the cohort. Blood TCR repertoires of a handful of healthy adults were deeply sequenced to estimate repertoire size and the extent of clonotype sharing between individuals. For each donor, CD4 naive and CD4 memory were each given three plates, CD8 naive was given two plates, and CD8 memory was given one plate. Libraries were prepared and TCR repertoires were sequenced by different laboratories using diverse techniques, in order to increase sequencing depth and limit assay-specific biases. Each donor's leukapheresis produced roughly between roughly 0.85 and 10 billion PBMCs.

Overall results and qualifications from the work: The small number of donors limited the genetic and exposure-history diversity represented. About 5% of naive CD4, approximately 3.7% of naive CD8, approximately 2.2% of memory CD4, and 0.4% of memory CD8 clonotypes were shared across a few donors. Larger estimated clonotype richness was generally found for naive subsets than for memory subsets. Even with the large sequencing depth, rarefaction of the sorted-subset datasets indicated that sequencing was incomplete. Based on pairwise subsampling, the degree of clonotype sharing among donors was expected to be affected by sequencing depth. Compared with non-shared clonotypes, clonotypes shared by all four sorted-subset donors had higher generation probabilities. Sampling was restricted to blood, and TCR repertoires in tissues likely differ from the TCR repertoires found in blood.

This clone showed up just once. Its antigen is still unknown. Per-base qualities were not stored, and no clone one base away is much larger. The donors were healthy, HIV-negative adults with no recently reported acute infections or vaccinations. All donors were Caucasian adults living in Nashville, Tennessee, USA. CD4+ T cells were enriched through magnetic negative selection, after which naive cells were positively selected on CD45RA and the remaining negative fraction served as the memory subset. Blood was obtained by leukapheresis, after which PBMCs were separated by Ficoll-Histopaque density gradient centrifugation and cryopreserved in liquid nitrogen vapor phase. Purity and quantity of every magnetically sorted T cell population were checked by analytical flow cytometry. From each sorted fraction, genomic DNA was isolated and quantified by UV absorbance on a Nanodrop 2000c. The germline V gene provides CDR1 SGDLS and CDR2 YYNGEE. CDR3 length: 15 amino acids, cysteine to phenylalanine. Only the CDR3 part of the read is kept: 45 bases, read in frame from the first base. Trimming at the junction amounts to 0 bases on V and 5 bases on J, and the germline ends lie 11 bases apart.

Using the deep immunoSEQ assay, TCR CDR3 regions were amplified from genomic DNA by multiplex PCR. Extracted genomic DNA from each cell subset was spread evenly across all wells of several immunoSEQ 96-well plates, with each plate serving as a replicate. Each replicate PCR for sorted subsets received roughly 200 ng genomic DNA, equal to about 30,000 T cell genomes. Purified libraries were quantified with a Qubit 3.0 fluorometer, sized on a Bioanalyzer 2100, and re-quantified with the KAPA Library Quantification kit. Every immunoSEQ 96-well plate was sequenced on a dedicated single-read 150-cycle Illumina NextSeq 550 flow cell. In the original analysis: Because the immunoSEQ output held only junctional sequences and lacked quality scores, the filtering could not match the filtering applied to full-length reads. To assign V/J genes and CDR3, sequences were annotated using PyIR, a Python wrapper for IgBLAST v1.9, with IMGT germline references. Reads with weak V/J assignments (E-value above 1e-6), missing CDR3, stop codons, out-of-frame junctions, or ambiguous translated residues were removed. V3J clonotypes were defined as sequences sharing the same inferred V gene, J gene, and CDR3 amino acid sequence. Percentage overlap between repertoires was calculated by dividing the number of shared unique clonotypes by the size of the smaller repertoire. Three approaches were used to assess repertoire richness: RTK rarefaction, the Chao1 estimator, and Recon v2.1 estimates of unobserved clonotypes. For all TCRbeta clonotypes obtained by the gDNA method from four donors, generation probabilities were computed with OLGA. TCRdb obtained this table from immuneACCESS and retained in-frame rearrangements with V and J assigned. These tables miss some clones; where compared with another copy, unresolved V genes account for less than half of the shortfall, and the remainder is unexplained. For V, J and clone size, that table is used; D and trimming come from the DNA. Recorded for this sample are some 2,500,000 clones; approximately 94% of them occurred a single time. Roughly 0.39% of the sample rests with the top ten.

Sample: naive CD4+ T cells from PBMCs. Per the publication, the cell subset or site label means: CD45RA+ positively selected. Rearrangement joined TRBV9 to TRBJ1-4, with the identity of the D gene unclear. The receptor comes from a young man in good health. Some clones in this sample may be carry-over from other donors' samples. The sequenced DNA is TGTGCCAGCAGCGTAGTGGAGGGAAAAAATGAAAAACTGTTTTTT. It translates to CASSVVEGKNEKLFF.